This TCR beta chain stems from a study of type 1 regulatory T cells. Turning to the study itself: T-allo10 is a Tr1-enriched, alloantigen-specific CD4 T cell product made in vitro.

TCRdb itself ran the reads through MiXCR, one entry per CDR3 protein. In the table there are roughly 67,000 distinct CDR3 sequences, around 57% of which are singletons. In regard to this clonotype: The antigen is not known.

The specimen sequenced was cultured T cells, either the whole culture or a sorted T cell fraction (not recorded which). Noted subset: Tr1-enriched cell product generated in vitro against host alloantigens. The clonotype comes from a human donor in good health.

The CDR3 loop is CASSYANSGAYEQYF. The CDR3 DNA sequence: TGTGCCAGCAGTTACGCAAACAGTGGAGCCTACGAGCAGTACTTC. The chain couples TRBV6-5 to TRBJ2-7; no definite D call. Deletions cut 2 bases from V and 2 bases from J, with 13 bases between. CDR1 MNHEY and CDR2 SVGAGI come from the germline V gene. The CDR3 is made up of 15 amino acids.